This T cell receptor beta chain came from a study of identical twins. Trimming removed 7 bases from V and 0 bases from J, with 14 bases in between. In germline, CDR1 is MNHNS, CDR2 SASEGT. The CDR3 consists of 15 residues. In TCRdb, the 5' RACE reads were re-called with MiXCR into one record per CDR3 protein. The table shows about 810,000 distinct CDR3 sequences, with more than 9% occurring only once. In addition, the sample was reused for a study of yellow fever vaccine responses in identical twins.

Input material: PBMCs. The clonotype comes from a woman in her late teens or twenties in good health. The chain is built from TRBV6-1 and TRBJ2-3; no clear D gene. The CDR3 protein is CASNKGGSSTDTQYF. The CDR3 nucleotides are TGTGCCAGCAATAAGGGCGGCAGTAGCACAGATACGCAGTATTTT.